The rows below give T cell receptor beta chains drawn from one sample of a study of T cell responses to AZD1222 COVID-19 vaccine. Sequenced by immunoSEQ multiplex PCR; TCRdb stores in-frame clones only, minus some. The repertoire includes around 100,000 clones, around nine tenths of them detected once, and less than 20% sits in the top ten. Sequenced here: peripheral blood, sampled on day 0 of AZD1222 vaccination. The receptors here all came from an adult in good health. Both conserved end residues are part of each CDR3. D genes are given only for firm matches. The size entry is marked missing in some rows and otherwise reads once, few, many or a size class.

-,TRBJ1-5,12,TRBV6-6,TRBD1,CASTTGDQPQHF,TGTGCCAGCACGACAGGGGATCAGCCCCAGCATTTT
-,TRBJ2-3,15,TRBV6-6,TRBD2,CASFNVQRGGDTQYF,TGTGCCAGCTTCAACGTCCAGCGGGGGGGAGATACGCAGTATTTT
once,TRBJ1-2,13,TRBV6-2/TRBV6-3,TRBD1,CASSPRQGWGYTF,TGTGCCAGCAGCCCCAGACAGGGATGGGGCTACACCTTC
-,TRBJ1-6,14,TRBV19,-,CASSPGGLNSPLHF,TGTGCCAGTAGTCCTGGTGGTTTGAATTCACCCCTCCACTTT
-,TRBJ2-3,14,TRBV6-5,TRBD1,CASRSGTGPDTQYF,TGTGCCAGCAGGTCCGGGACAGGGCCCGATACGCAGTATTTT
-,TRBJ1-1,11,TRBV25-1,-,CASSVFGGAFF,TGTGCCAGCAGTGTTTTTGGTGGAGCTTTCTTT
-,TRBJ1-2,13,TRBV27,-,CASSLFSVYGYTF,TGTGCCAGCAGTTTATTTTCAGTCTATGGCTACACCTTC
-,TRBJ2-1,18,TRBV6-2/TRBV6-3,TRBD2,CASSYRLAGPEAYNEQFF,TGTGCCAGCAGTTACAGACTAGCGGGACCGGAGGCCTACAATGAGCAGTTCTTC
-,TRBJ1-1,10,TRBV29-1,-,CSAEGTEAFF,TGCAGCGCCGAGGGCACTGAAGCTTTCTTT
-,TRBJ2-7,15,TRBV27,-,CASSVARDQYYEQYF,TGTGCCAGCAGTGTGGCTAGGGATCAATACTACGAGCAGTACTTC
-,TRBJ1-1,13,TRBV18,-,CASYLGRNTEAFF,TGTGCCAGCTACCTCGGACGGAACACTGAAGCTTTCTTT
-,TRBJ2-3,15,TRBV14,-,CASSLRDSRTDTQYF,TGTGCCAGCAGCCTCCGGGACTCCCGCACAGATACGCAGTATTTT
once,TRBJ2-1,16,TRBV5-5,-,CASSLFRGSSYNEQFF,TGTGCCAGCAGCTTATTTAGGGGAAGCTCCTACAATGAGCAGTTCTTC
-,TRBJ1-2,15,TRBV9,-,CASSATPTDYYGYTF,TGTGCCAGCAGCGCAACCCCGACAGACTACTATGGCTACACCTTC
-,TRBJ1-1,14,TRBV6-6,-,CASSRHEVNTEAFF,TGTGCCAGCAGTAGACACGAAGTGAACACTGAAGCTTTCTTT
-,TRBJ1-4,16,TRBV7-9,-,CASTLEGLEGPGKLFF,TGTGCCAGCACTCTAGAAGGCCTAGAGGGGCCGGGAAAACTGTTTTTT
-,TRBJ2-1,17,TRBV11-3,TRBD2,CASSSPLLAARRNEQFF,TGTGCCAGCAGCAGCCCCTTACTAGCGGCCCGAAGGAATGAGCAGTTCTTC
-,TRBJ2-3,13,TRBV30,-,CAWSILTGDTQYF,TGTGCCTGGAGCATACTGACGGGGGATACGCAGTATTTT
-,TRBJ1-2,14,TRBV28,-,CASSEGLANYGYTF,TGTGCCAGCAGTGAGGGTTTAGCTAACTATGGCTACACCTTC
-,TRBJ1-2,14,TRBV19,-,CASSIEGGNYGYTF,TGTGCCAGTAGTATAGAGGGGGGTAACTATGGCTACACCTTC
-,TRBJ1-2,16,TRBV2,TRBD1,CASSEAGQGLGYGYTF,TGTGCCAGCAGTGAAGCGGGACAGGGGTTGGGCTATGGCTACACCTTC
-,TRBJ1-2,14,TRBV28,TRBD1,CASSSEGARYGYTF,TGTGCCAGCAGTTCCGAGGGGGCCAGGTATGGCTACACCTTC
few,TRBJ1-1,16,TRBV27,TRBD1,CASSTTSWTGITEAFF,TGTGCCAGCAGCACCACCTCCTGGACAGGGATCACTGAAGCTTTCTTT
-,TRBJ1-3,16,TRBV3-1/TRBV3-2,-,CASSQEVWSSGNTIYF,TGTGCCAGCAGCCAAGAGGTGTGGAGTTCTGGAAACACCATATATTTT
-,TRBJ1-1,13,TRBV6-5,-,CASYRPMNTEAFF,TGTGCCAGCTACAGACCAATGAACACTGAAGCTTTCTTT
-,TRBJ2-7,13,TRBV2,-,CASGERVLYEQYF,TGTGCCAGCGGGGAGCGGGTTCTCTACGAGCAGTACTTC
-,TRBJ1-1,17,TRBV5-1,TRBD1,CASSYTRDRHANTEAFF,TGCGCCAGCAGCTACACCCGGGACAGACATGCGAACACTGAAGCTTTCTTT
-,TRBJ1-2,15,TRBV4-1,-,CASSSTTEANYGYTF,TGCGCCAGCAGCTCAACGACAGAAGCTAACTATGGCTACACCTTC
-,TRBJ2-7,15,TRBV3-1/TRBV3-2,TRBD2,CASSQASGSSYEQYF,TGTGCCAGCAGCCAAGCTAGCGGGTCTTCCTACGAGCAGTACTTC
-,TRBJ1-2,16,TRBV28,-,CASSSPGQGPGNGYTF,TGTGCCAGCAGTTCACCGGGTCAGGGCCCAGGGAATGGCTACACCTTC
-,TRBJ1-5,18,TRBV7-8,TRBD1,CASSLAGQGATFNQPQHF,TGTGCCAGCAGCTTAGCGGGACAGGGGGCGACCTTCAATCAGCCCCAGCATTTT
-,TRBJ2-1,15,TRBV16,-,CASSQSHSSYNEQFF,TGTGCCAGCAGCCAATCGCACAGCTCCTACAATGAGCAGTTCTTC
-,TRBJ1-5,11,TRBV6-5,-,CASFWDQPQHF,TGTGCCAGCTTCTGGGATCAGCCCCAGCATTTT
-,TRBJ2-3,16,TRBV4-2,TRBD1,CASSQELGTGADTQYF,TGTGCCAGCAGCCAAGAACTTGGGACAGGGGCAGATACGCAGTATTTT
-,TRBJ1-1,14,TRBV7-9,-,CASSQSLLNTEAFF,TGTGCCAGCAGCCAGTCACTATTGAACACTGAAGCTTTCTTT
-,TRBJ2-2,13,TRBV7-3,-,CASSSGSPGELFF,TGTGCCAGCAGCTCCGGGTCTCCCGGGGAGCTGTTTTTT
-,TRBJ1-2,15,TRBV3-1/TRBV3-2,-,CASSIRTARKYGYTF,TGTGCCAGCAGCATCCGGACAGCTAGGAAATATGGCTACACCTTC
-,TRBJ2-7,16,TRBV27,-,CASSLSTQPGAYEQYF,TGTGCCAGCAGTTTGTCCACTCAGCCGGGAGCCTACGAGCAGTACTTC
few,TRBJ2-3,14,TRBV7-2,-,CASSYQRSTDTQYF,TGTGCCAGCAGCTATCAGCGGAGCACAGATACGCAGTATTTT
-,TRBJ2-1,13,TRBV30,-,CAWNRDLGDEQFF,TGTGCCTGGAACCGGGACTTAGGCGATGAGCAGTTCTTC
-,TRBJ2-7,14,TRBV5-1,-,CASSLVGHLDEQYF,TGCGCCAGCAGCTTGGTGGGACACCTCGACGAGCAGTACTTC
-,TRBJ1-2,11,TRBV12-3/TRBV12-4,-,CASSPIYGYTF,TGTGCCAGCAGTCCGATCTATGGCTACACCTTC
-,TRBJ1-1,17,TRBV19,-,CASSISRFSPSNTEAFF,TGTGCCAGTAGTATATCGCGGTTTAGCCCTTCAAACACTGAAGCTTTCTTT
-,TRBJ2-7,13,TRBV29-1,-,CSPRRGRIYEQYF,TGCAGCCCCCGCCGGGGTAGGATCTACGAGCAGTACTTC
-,TRBJ2-2,16,TRBV5-1,TRBD1,CASSLWTGQNTGELFF,TGCGCCAGCAGCTTGTGGACAGGGCAGAACACCGGGGAGCTGTTTTTT
-,TRBJ2-1,15,TRBV6-5,-,CASSYSSGAQDEQFF,TGTGCCAGCAGTTACTCCTCAGGGGCTCAGGATGAGCAGTTCTTC
few,TRBJ2-2,12,TRBV30,-,CAWSIPPGELFF,TGTGCCTGGAGTATCCCTCCCGGGGAGCTGTTTTTT
-,TRBJ2-6,16,TRBV27,-,CASRKAGADGANVLTF,TGTGCCAGCAGAAAGGCAGGGGCTGATGGGGCCAACGTCCTGACTTTC